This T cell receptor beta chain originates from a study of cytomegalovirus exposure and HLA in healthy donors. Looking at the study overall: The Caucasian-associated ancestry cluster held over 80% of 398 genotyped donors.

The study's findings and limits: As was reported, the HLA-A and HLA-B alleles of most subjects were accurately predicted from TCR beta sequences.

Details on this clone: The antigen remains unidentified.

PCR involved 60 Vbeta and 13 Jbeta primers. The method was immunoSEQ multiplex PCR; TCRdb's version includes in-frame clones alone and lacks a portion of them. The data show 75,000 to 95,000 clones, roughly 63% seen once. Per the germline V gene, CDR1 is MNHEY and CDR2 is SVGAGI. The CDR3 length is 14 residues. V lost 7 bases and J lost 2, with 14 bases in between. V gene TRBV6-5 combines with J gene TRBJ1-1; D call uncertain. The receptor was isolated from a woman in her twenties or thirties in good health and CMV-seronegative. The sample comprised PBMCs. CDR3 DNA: TGTGCCAGCACCTCAAGTGGGCTCAACACTGAAGCTTTCTTT. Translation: CASTSSGLNTEAFF.